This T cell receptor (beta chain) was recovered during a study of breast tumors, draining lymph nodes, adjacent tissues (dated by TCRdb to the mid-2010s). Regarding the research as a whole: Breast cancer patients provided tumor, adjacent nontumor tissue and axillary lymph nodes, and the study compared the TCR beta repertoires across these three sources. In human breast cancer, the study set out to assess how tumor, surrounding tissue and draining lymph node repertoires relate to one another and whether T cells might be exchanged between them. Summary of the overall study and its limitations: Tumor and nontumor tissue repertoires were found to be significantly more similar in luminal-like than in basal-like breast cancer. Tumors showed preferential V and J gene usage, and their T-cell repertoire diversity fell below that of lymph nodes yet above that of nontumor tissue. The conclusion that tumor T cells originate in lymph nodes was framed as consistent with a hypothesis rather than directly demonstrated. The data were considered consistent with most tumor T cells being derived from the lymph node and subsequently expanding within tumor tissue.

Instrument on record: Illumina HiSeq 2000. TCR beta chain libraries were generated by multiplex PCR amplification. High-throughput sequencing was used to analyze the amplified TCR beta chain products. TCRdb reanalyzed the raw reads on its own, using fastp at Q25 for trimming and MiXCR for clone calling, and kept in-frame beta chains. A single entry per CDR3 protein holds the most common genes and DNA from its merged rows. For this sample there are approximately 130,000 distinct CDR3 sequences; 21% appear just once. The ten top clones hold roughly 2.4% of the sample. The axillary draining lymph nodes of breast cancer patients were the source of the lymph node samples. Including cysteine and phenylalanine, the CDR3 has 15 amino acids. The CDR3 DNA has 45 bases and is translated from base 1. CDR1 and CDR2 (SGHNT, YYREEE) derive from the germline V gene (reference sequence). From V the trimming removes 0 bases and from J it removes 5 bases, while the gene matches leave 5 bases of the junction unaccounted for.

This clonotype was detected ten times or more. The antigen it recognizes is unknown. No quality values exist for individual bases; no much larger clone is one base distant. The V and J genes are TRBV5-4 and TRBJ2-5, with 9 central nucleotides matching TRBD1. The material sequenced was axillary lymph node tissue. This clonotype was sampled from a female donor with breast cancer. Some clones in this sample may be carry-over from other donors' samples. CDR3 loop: CASSLVGQGAETQYF. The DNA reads TGTGCCAGCAGCTTGGTGGGACAGGGAGCTGAGACCCAGTACTTC.